Reported below is one T cell receptor (beta chain). The antigen is undetermined. This sample was included in a study of cytomegalovirus exposure and HLA in healthy donors. About the study: Earlier sequencing of 150 million to 200 million T cells yielded fewer than 140 million unique TCR beta sequences. Genetic ancestry analysis placed 75% to 85% of the 410 or so donors that were genotyped in the Caucasian-associated cluster. Findings and caveats of the study: Among TCR beta chains, those listed as cytomegalovirus-associated numbered some 160.

60 Vbeta and 13 Jbeta primers were used in PCR. TCRdb's table, derived via immunoSEQ multiplex PCR, lists solely in-frame clones and lacks some. This sample contains about 82,000 clones. Sequenced material: PBMCs. The sequence was collected from a woman aged 25-40 years in good health and CMV-seronegative.

The DNA of the CDR3 is TGTGCCAGCAGCTTAGGCCTAACAGCGGGTGGCTACACCTTC. It is translated as CASSLGLTAGGYTF. The chain joins TRBV13 to TRBJ1-2; D is unresolved. V was trimmed by 0 bases and J by 7 bases, leaving 12 bases between them. Germline CDR1 and CDR2: PRHDT and FYEKMQ (reference sequence). The CDR3 totals 14 residues.